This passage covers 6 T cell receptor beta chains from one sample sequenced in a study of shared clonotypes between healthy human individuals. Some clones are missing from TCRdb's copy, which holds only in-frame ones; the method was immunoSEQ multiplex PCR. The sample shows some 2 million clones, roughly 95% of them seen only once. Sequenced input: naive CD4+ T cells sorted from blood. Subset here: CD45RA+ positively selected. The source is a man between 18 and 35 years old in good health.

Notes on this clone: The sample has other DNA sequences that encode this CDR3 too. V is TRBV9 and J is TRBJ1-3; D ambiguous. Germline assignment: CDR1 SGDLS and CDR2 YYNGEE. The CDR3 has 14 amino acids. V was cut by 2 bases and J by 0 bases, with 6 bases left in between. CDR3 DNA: TGTGCCAGCAGCGTCGACGGCTCTGGAAACACCATATATTTT. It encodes CASSVDGSGNTIYF.

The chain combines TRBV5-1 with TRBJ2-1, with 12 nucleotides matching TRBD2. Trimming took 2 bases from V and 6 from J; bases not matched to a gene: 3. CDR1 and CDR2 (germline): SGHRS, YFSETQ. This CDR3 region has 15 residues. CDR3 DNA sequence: TGCGCCAGCAGCTTAGGGACTAGCGGGCTCAATGAGCAGTTCTTC. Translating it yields CASSLGTSGLNEQFF.

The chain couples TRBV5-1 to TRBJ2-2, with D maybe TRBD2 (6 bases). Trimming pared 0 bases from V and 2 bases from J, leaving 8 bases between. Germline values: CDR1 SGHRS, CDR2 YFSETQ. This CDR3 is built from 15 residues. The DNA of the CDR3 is TGCGCCAGCAGCTTGGGCGGGATTAACACCGGGGAGCTGTTTTTT. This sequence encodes CASSLGGINTGELFF. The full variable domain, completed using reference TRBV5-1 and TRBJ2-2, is KAGVTQTPRYLIKTRGQQVTLSCSPISGHRSVSWYQQTPGQGLQFLFEYFSETQRNKGNFPGRFSGRQFSNSRSEMNVSTLELGDSALYLCASSLGGINTGELFFGEGSRLTVL.

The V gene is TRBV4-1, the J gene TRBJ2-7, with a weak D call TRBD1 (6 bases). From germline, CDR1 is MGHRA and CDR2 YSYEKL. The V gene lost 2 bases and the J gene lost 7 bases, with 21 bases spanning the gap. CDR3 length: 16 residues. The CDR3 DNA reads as TGCGCCAGCAGCCAAAATCCCGGGACATCCTTTGGGGAGCAGTACTTC. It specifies CASSQNPGTSFGEQYF.

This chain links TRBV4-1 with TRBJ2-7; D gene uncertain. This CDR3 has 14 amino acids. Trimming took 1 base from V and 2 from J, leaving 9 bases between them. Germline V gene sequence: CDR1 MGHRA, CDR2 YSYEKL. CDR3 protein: CASSQAARPYEQYF. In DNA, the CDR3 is TGCGCCAGCAGCCAAGCGGCAAGACCCTACGAGCAGTACTTC.

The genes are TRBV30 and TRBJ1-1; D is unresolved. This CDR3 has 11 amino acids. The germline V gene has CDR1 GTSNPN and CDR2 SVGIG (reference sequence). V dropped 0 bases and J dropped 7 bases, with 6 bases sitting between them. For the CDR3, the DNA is TGTGCCTGGAGTGTAAACCTTGAAGCTTTCTTT. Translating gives CAWSVNLEAFF.